The entry that follows covers one T cell receptor (beta chain) sequence. Its antigen is undetermined. Memory CD4+ T cells were sorted as CD4+CD45RO+CD25- cells. Study results and caveats: Tumor Tregs overlapped most with tumor, then blood, naive CD4+ cells. In terms of TCR gene usage, tumor memory CD4+ T cells clustered together with blood and lymph node memory CD4+ cells, as well as with lymph node naive CD4+ cells.

This CDR3 is 14 amino acids long. Deletions cut 3 bases from V and 3 bases from J, with 10 bases between. Full-length variable regions came from constant-region reverse primers plus semi-nested Nested Universal Primer A PCR. Each CDR3 protein is one row after TCRdb ran MiXCR on the 5' RACE reads. The profile covers about 32,000 distinct CDR3 sequences, with roughly 25% appearing a single time and 4.3% taken by the ten largest. The clonotype comes from a female donor with breast cancer. V gene TRBV12-3 or TRBV12-4 combines with J gene TRBJ2-3; D gene uncertain. The sample was memory CD4+ T cells sorted from blood. Stated subset: memory CD4+ T cells, CD4+CD45RO+CD25-. The DNA for the CDR3 is TGTGCCAGCAGTTTGACGTTGGGGACAGATACGCAGTATTTT. Translated, it gives CASSLTLGTDTQYF.